The 30 T cell receptor beta chains below all came from one sample that was sequenced in a study of graft-versus-host responses after intestinal transplantation. The antigens these receptors bind are not known. TCRdb's copy holds only in-frame clones and misses some; the assay was immunoSEQ multiplex PCR. Here the sample spans under 150,000 clones, approximately 92% being singletons. This specimen was unstimulated CD4+ T cells sorted from spleen or lymph node cells, taken before intestinal transplant. The source is a human donor who received an intestinal transplant.

On this clone itself: A read error may produce the germline difference seen at one junction end. This chain links TRBV7-9 with TRBJ2-1; 7 positions match TRBD2. Germline CDR1 is SEHNR and CDR2 is FQNEAQ (reference sequence). The CDR3 length is 14 residues. The DNA of the CDR3 is TGTGCCAGCAGCCTAGCTTCTAGCGGCAATGAGCAGTTCTTC. It codes for CASSLASSGNEQFF.

In the case of this clone: At one of its ends the junction is not consistent with the germline gene, which may arise from a read error. This sequence joins TRBV7-2 and TRBJ2-2; D gene uncertain. This CDR3 spans 16 amino acids. Germline V gene sequence: CDR1 SGHTA, CDR2 FQGNSA. The CDR3 bases are TGTGCCAGCAGTTTAGGCCTAGGTGGCAACACCGGGGAGCTGTTTTTT. Translating it yields CASSLGLGGNTGELFF.

The chain uses TRBV7-2 and TRBJ2-7; no firm D call. V was cut by 1 base and J by 6 bases, with 16 bases left in between. The CDR3 is 15 residues long. Looked up from germline, CDR1 is SGHTA and CDR2 is FQGNSA. The CDR3 sequence is CASSLGVDRLFEQYF. The CDR3 DNA reads as TGTGCCAGCAGCTTAGGTGTAGACCGCTTATTCGAGCAGTACTTC.

The rearrangement joins TRBV19 to TRBJ1-5, with unresolved D. Germline assignment: CDR1 LNHDA and CDR2 SQIVND (reference sequence). V was clipped by 3 bases and J by 5 bases, with 14 bases between them. This CDR3 is built from 15 residues. The CDR3 here is CASSMGVEAYQPQHF. CDR3 nucleotide sequence: TGTGCCAGTAGTATGGGTGTTGAGGCCTATCAGCCCCAGCATTTT. Looking up the rest from reference TRBV19 and TRBJ1-5 gives the full variable domain: DGGITQSPKYLFRKEGQNVTLSCEQNLNHDAMYWYRQDPGQGLRLIYYSQIVNDFQKGDIAEGYSVSREKKESFPLTVTSAQKNPTAFYLCASSMGVEAYQPQHFGDGTRLSIL.

The genes are TRBV12-5 and TRBJ2-5, with 14 bases identical to TRBD2. This CDR3 contains 16 residues. Germline CDR1 and CDR2: LGHNT and FRNRAP. V lost 7 bases to trimming and J lost 5 bases; unmatched junction nucleotides: 9. The CDR3 nucleotides are TGTGCTAGTGCCCTCGGGACTAGCGGGAGTGTGGAGACCCAGTACTTC. Residues: CASALGTSGSVETQYF.

The rearrangement joins TRBV29-1 to TRBJ1-1; D remains unclear. Germline assignment: CDR1 SQVTM and CDR2 ANQGSEA. V was trimmed by 5 bases and J by 7 bases, leaving 11 bases between them. The CDR3 sequence is 11 residues long. The CDR3 loop is CSVWVGFEAFF. In nucleotides, the CDR3 is TGCAGCGTTTGGGTGGGGTTTGAAGCTTTCTTT.

The chain carries TRBV18 and TRBJ2-3; 7 nucleotides line up with TRBD2. V dropped 1 base and J dropped 5; count of bases not matched to a gene: 6. The CDR3 totals 15 residues. CDR1 KGHSH and CDR2 LQKENI come from the germline V gene. CDR3 sequence reads: CASSPLVGGQDTQYF. The CDR3 DNA is TGTGCCAGCTCACCACTAGTGGGAGGGCAAGATACGCAGTATTTT. The variable domain in full, with the rest retrieved from reference TRBV18 and TRBJ2-3, is NAGVMQNPRHLVRRRGQEARLRCSPMKGHSHVYWYRQLPEEGLKFMVYLQKENIIDESGMPKERFSAEFPKEGPSILRIQQVVRGDSAAYFCASSPLVGGQDTQYFGPGTRLTVL.

This clone showed up just once. The V gene is TRBV5-1, the J gene TRBJ2-5; D might be TRBD1 or TRBD2, each matching 7 bases. V dropped 2 bases and J dropped 4 bases, with 15 bases sitting between them. CDR1 is SGHRS, CDR2 YFSETQ, per germline. The CDR3 has 15 residues. The CDR3 spells CASSFPGGDGETQYF. As DNA, the CDR3 is TGCGCCAGCAGCTTCCCAGGGGGGGATGGAGAGACCCAGTACTTC.

The rearrangement uses TRBV30 and TRBJ1-4, with unresolved D. The CDR3 totals 12 residues. CDR1 is GTSNPN, CDR2 SVGIG, per germline (reference sequence). The V end was cut by 0 bases, the J end by 5 bases, with 4 bases between. Here the CDR3 reads CAWSVGNEKLFF. CDR3 coding DNA: TGTGCCTGGAGTGTCGGGAATGAAAAACTGTTTTTT.

The rearrangement joins TRBV5-1 to TRBJ1-5; possibly TRBD1 for D (6 bases). This CDR3 region has 14 residues. Germline CDR1 SGHRS, CDR2 YFSETQ. V gave up 0 bases and J gave up 7 bases, with 11 bases separating them. The CDR3 loop is CASSLAGGGQPQHF. The CDR3 nucleotides read TGCGCCAGCAGCTTGGCGGGGGGCGGACAGCCCCAGCATTTT.

The CDR3 here is CASSDQGNLVNEQYF. DNA for the CDR3: TGTGCCAGCAGTGATCAGGGAAATCTGGTCAACGAGCAGTACTTC. The chain employs TRBV2 and TRBJ2-7; possible D gene TRBD1, 5 bases. Trimming took off 3 bases at V and 5 bases at J, with 17 bases between the two ends. Germline lookup yields CDR1 SNHLY and CDR2 FYNNEI. The CDR3 extends over 15 amino acids.

The CDR3: CAWKEQGIKTEAFF. The CDR3 region has the DNA TGTGCCTGGAAGGAGCAGGGAATAAAGACTGAAGCTTTCTTT. V usage is TRBV30 and J usage is TRBJ1-1; D is possibly TRBD1 (5 bases). CDR1 is GTSNPN, CDR2 SVGIG, per germline (reference sequence). This CDR3 is built from 14 residues. Trimming took 4 bases from V and 5 from J, leaving 17 bases between them.

The V gene is TRBV19, the J gene TRBJ2-6; D call uncertain. Deletions cut 2 bases from V and 0 bases from J, with 14 bases between. The germline CDR1 and CDR2 sequences are LNHDA and SQIVND (reference sequence). This CDR3 is 18 amino acids long. CDR3 DNA: TGTGCCAGTAGTATAAAAGGGAATTCCATCTCTGGGGCCAACGTCCTGACTTTC. Its protein is CASSIKGNSISGANVLTF.

This chain connects TRBV30 to TRBJ2-1, with D possibly being TRBD2 (6 bases). Between the trimmed V and J ends, which lost 4 bases and 2 bases, there was a span of 12 bases. The CDR3 spans 14 residues. CDR1 is GTSNPN, CDR2 SVGIG, per germline (reference sequence). The CDR3 nucleotides read TGTGCCTGGATGTTGGCTAGCGCCTACAATGAGCAGTTCTTC. As protein: CAWMLASAYNEQFF. Using reference TRBV30 and TRBJ2-1 for the parts outside the CDR3, the full variable domain is SQTIHQWPATLVQPVGSPLSLECTVEGTSNPNLYWYRQAAGRGLQLLFYSVGIGQISSEVPQNLSASRPQDRQFILSSKKLLLSDSGFYLCAWMLASAYNEQFFGPGTRLTVL.

The J gene is TRBJ1-4, the V gene TRBV5-6, with D unresolved. Germline-derived CDR1 and CDR2 are SGHDT and YYEEEE. Trimming removed 0 bases at V and 8 bases at J, with 11 bases between. The length of the CDR3 is 14 residues. The CDR3 sequence: CASSLEIAGEKLFF. The DNA for the CDR3 is TGTGCCAGCAGCTTGGAGATAGCCGGGGAAAAACTGTTTTTT.

This clone was seen just once. Other DNA sequences in this specimen translate into the identical CDR3. The CDR3 coding sequence is TGCGCCAGCAGCCCAGGGACAGGGGGCGGGGAGCAGTACTTC. Its protein is CASSPGTGGGEQYF. The chain couples TRBV5-1 to TRBJ2-7, with 12 bases aligning to TRBD1. This CDR3 spans 14 amino acids. The junction had 6 bases not matched to a gene; V was cut back by 4 bases and J by 7 bases. Germline CDR1 SGHRS, CDR2 YFSETQ.

In this sample, this clone turned up a few times. V is TRBV7-9 and J is TRBJ1-4; unclear D gene. V dropped 3 bases and J dropped 7 bases, with 9 bases sitting between them. From germline, CDR1 is SEHNR and CDR2 FQNEAQ (reference sequence). The CDR3 contains 13 residues. For the CDR3, the DNA is TGTGCCAGCAGCTTGGAACTTCTTGAAAAACTGTTTTTT. It translates to CASSLELLEKLFF.

The chain combines TRBV29-1 with TRBJ1-1; D is possibly TRBD1 (5 bases). The germline gives CDR1 SQVTM, CDR2 ANQGSEA. V was pared by 6 bases and J by 4 bases, with 18 bases between. This CDR3 is 14 amino acids long. This chain's CDR3 is CSVERGRTATEAFF. The CDR3 nucleotides read TGCAGCGTCGAAAGGGGCAGAACGGCCACTGAAGCTTTCTTT. Based on the CDR3 plus reference TRBV29-1 and TRBJ1-1, the full variable domain is SAVISQKPSRDICQRGTSLTIQCQVDSQVTMMFWYRQQPGQSLTLIATANQGSEATYESGFVIDKFPISRPNLTFSTLTVSNMSPEDSSIYLCSVERGRTATEAFFGQGTRLTVV.

J is TRBJ2-3 and V is TRBV28; D not certain. Germline lookup yields CDR1 MDHEN and CDR2 SYDVKM. V lost 4 bases and J lost 8, with 10 bases in between. The CDR3 length is 12 residues. CDR3 protein: CASSSNIGTQYF. The CDR3 coding sequence is TGTGCCAGCAGTTCCAACATCGGTACGCAGTATTTT.

As regards this clone: Within the sample, other DNA sequences also encode this same CDR3. V usage is TRBV5-1 and J usage is TRBJ1-1; D is unresolved. CDR1 SGHRS and CDR2 YFSETQ come from the germline V gene. Trimming removed 0 bases from V and 4 bases from J, with 4 bases in between. The CDR3 extends over 12 amino acids. The CDR3 loop reads CASSLEGTEAFF. The DNA of the CDR3 is TGCGCCAGCAGCTTGGAGGGCACTGAAGCTTTCTTT.

As DNA, the CDR3 is TGTGCCAGCACACCCCGGGCAGCTGGAAACACCATATATTTT. Its protein product is CASTPRAAGNTIYF. The chain combines TRBV6-5 with TRBJ1-3, with no clear D. This CDR3 contains 14 residues. Per the germline V gene, CDR1 is MNHEY and CDR2 is SVGAGI. Trimming took 7 bases from V and 2 from J, leaving 12 bases between them.

This clone was recorded only once. This sequence joins TRBV2 and TRBJ1-3; 8 bases match TRBD1. Germline trimming cut 7 bases from V and 4 bases from J; bases unmatched to any gene: 6. The CDR3 runs 14 residues. The V gene's germline CDR1 is SNHLY and CDR2 FYNNEI. The chain's CDR3 is CASTGDRGGNTIYF. The CDR3 nucleotides are TGTGCCAGCACGGGAGACAGGGGAGGAAACACCATATATTTT.

The gene calls are TRBV9 and TRBJ2-3; TRBD2 agrees at 8 bases. The CDR3 covers 14 residues. CDR1 and CDR2 from the germline V gene are SGDLS and YYNGEE. Losses at the gene ends were 3 bases for V and 2 bases for J; bases not matched to a gene: 2. In DNA, the CDR3 is TGTGCCAGCAGCGCGGGACTAGTCACAGATACGCAGTATTTT. It encodes CASSAGLVTDTQYF.

This rearrangement joins TRBV11-2 to TRBJ2-7; no reliable D call. V dropped 5 bases and J dropped 6 bases, with 11 bases sitting between them. The germline CDR1 and CDR2 sequences are SGHAT and FQNNGV. The CDR3 length is 12 residues. For the CDR3, the DNA is TGTGCCAGCAGCCCCCTGGCGGCCGAGCAGTACTTC. Residues: CASSPLAAEQYF.

CDR3 in DNA: TGTGCCAGCAGTTTGGTTGGGTTGAAGACCCAGTACTTC. It is translated as CASSLVGLKTQYF. The chain is built from TRBV28 and TRBJ2-5; D is ambiguous. V shed 3 bases and J shed 6 bases, with 11 bases lying between them. This CDR3 is 13 amino acids long. Looked up from germline, CDR1 is MDHEN and CDR2 is SYDVKM.

This clone was recorded only once. CDR3 nucleotide sequence: TGCGCCAGCAGCTTGGCAGGGTCCTTCAATCAGCCCCAGCATTTT. It yields the protein CASSLAGSFNQPQHF. This sequence joins TRBV5-1 and TRBJ1-5; TRBD1 might be the D (5 bases). Germline V gene lookup returns CDR1 SGHRS and CDR2 YFSETQ. The CDR3 extends over 15 amino acids. V lost 0 bases to trimming and J lost 3 bases, with 10 bases between them. The variable domain in full, with the rest retrieved from reference TRBV5-1 and TRBJ1-5, is KAGVTQTPRYLIKTRGQQVTLSCSPISGHRSVSWYQQTPGQGLQFLFEYFSETQRNKGNFPGRFSGRQFSNSRSEMNVSTLELGDSALYLCASSLAGSFNQPQHFGDGTRLSIL.

V and J are TRBV19 and TRBJ1-4, with a weak D call TRBD1 (5 bases). V was shortened by 5 bases and J by 7 bases, with 11 bases between the two germline ends. Germline V gene data show CDR1 as LNHDA and CDR2 as SQIVND (reference sequence). The CDR3 runs 13 residues. The CDR3 loop reads CASSETALEKLFF. CDR3 bases: TGTGCCAGTAGTGAGACAGCCCTTGAAAAACTGTTTTTT.

The chain recombines TRBV6-5 with TRBJ1-1; D uncertain. CDR1 is MNHEY and CDR2 is SVGAGI in the germline V gene. Trimming cost V 2 bases and J 6 bases, with 13 bases left between them. The CDR3 length is 14 residues. The CDR3 region is CASSYDWVSAEAFF. As DNA, the CDR3 is TGTGCCAGCAGTTACGACTGGGTCTCTGCTGAAGCTTTCTTT.

The V gene is TRBV5-4, the J gene TRBJ2-1; D not certain. CDR1 is SGHNT, CDR2 YYREEE, per germline (reference sequence). The CDR3 loop spans 14 amino acids. Trimming cost V 4 bases and J 10 bases, with 18 bases left between them. The CDR3 nucleotides read TGTGCCAGCAGCCCATGGACGAGCCGAGGCGAGCAGTTCTTC. Translated: CASSPWTSRGEQFF.

The chain has TRBV19 and TRBJ2-6; no clear D. The CDR3 runs 17 residues. Germline values: CDR1 LNHDA, CDR2 SQIVND (reference sequence). V dropped 7 bases and J dropped 0 bases, with 16 bases sitting between them. CDR3 sequence: CASNPGTLFSGANVLTF. CDR3 sequence (DNA): TGTGCCAGTAACCCGGGCACCCTCTTCTCTGGGGCCAACGTCCTGACTTTC.